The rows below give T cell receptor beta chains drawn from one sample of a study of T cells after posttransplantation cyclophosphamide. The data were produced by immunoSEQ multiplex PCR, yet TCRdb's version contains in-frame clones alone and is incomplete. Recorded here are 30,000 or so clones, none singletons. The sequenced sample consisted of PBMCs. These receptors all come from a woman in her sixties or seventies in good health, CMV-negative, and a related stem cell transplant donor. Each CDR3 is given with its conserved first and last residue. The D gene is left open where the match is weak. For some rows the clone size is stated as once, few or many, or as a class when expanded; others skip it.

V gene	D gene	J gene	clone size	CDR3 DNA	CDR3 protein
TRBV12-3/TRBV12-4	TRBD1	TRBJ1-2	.	TGTGCCAGCAGGTACAGGGGGGCCTATGGCTACACCTTC	CASRYRGAYGYTF
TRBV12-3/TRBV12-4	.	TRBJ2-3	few	TGTGCCAGCAGTCGCGGAACAGGGGGGGGGTTCGATACGCAGTATTTT	CASSRGTGGGFDTQYF
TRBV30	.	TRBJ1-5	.	TGTGCCTGGAGTGGGCCCGGGACAACTCGGAATCAGCCCCAGCATTTT	CAWSGPGTTRNQPQHF
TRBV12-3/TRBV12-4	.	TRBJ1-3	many	TGTGCCACGACCGGGGTTCGCTCTGGAAACACCATATATTTT	CATTGVRSGNTIYF
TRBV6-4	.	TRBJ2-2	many	TGTGCCAGCAGGCCGGACGGGGGCACCGGGGAGCTGTTTTTT	CASRPDGGTGELFF
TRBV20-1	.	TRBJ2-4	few	TGCAGTGCTAGTACGACTAGCATTCAGTACTTC	CSASTTSIQYF
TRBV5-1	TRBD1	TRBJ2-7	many	TGCGCCAGCAGCTATGGACAGGGGGCCGGCTACGAGCAGTACTTC	CASSYGQGAGYEQYF
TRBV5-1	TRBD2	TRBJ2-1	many	TGCGCCAGCAGCTTGGGCGGCGGGAGAGGCGAGCAGTTCTTC	CASSLGGGRGEQFF
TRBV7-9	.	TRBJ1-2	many	TGTGCCAGCAGCTTTCTGGCAGCGATTATGGGCTACACCTTC	CASSFLAAIMGYTF
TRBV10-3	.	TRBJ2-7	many	TGTGCCATCAGCCCCTTGGGGTCAAGAGGGGGCTACGAGCAGTACTTC	CAISPLGSRGGYEQYF
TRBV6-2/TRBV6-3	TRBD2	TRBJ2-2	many	TGTGCCATTCAACCAGCGGGGTCCACCGGGGAGCTGTTTTTT	CAIQPAGSTGELFF
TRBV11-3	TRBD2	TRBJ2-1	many	TGTGCCAGCAGCGTCAGGACTAGCGGGAGCGATGAGCAGTTCTTC	CASSVRTSGSDEQFF
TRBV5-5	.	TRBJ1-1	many	TGTGCCAGCTCACGACAGTCGTTGGACACTGAAGCTTTCTTT	CASSRQSLDTEAFF
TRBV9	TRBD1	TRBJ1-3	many	TGTGCCAGCAGCGTCTCACAGGGGAACGGAAACACCATATATTTT	CASSVSQGNGNTIYF
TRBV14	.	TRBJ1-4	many	TGTGCCAGCAGCCAAGCAAGCGGAACTAATGAAAAACTGTTTTTT	CASSQASGTNEKLFF
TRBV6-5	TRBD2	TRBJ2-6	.	TGTGCCAGCAATCCGGGGGGATCTGGGGCCAACGTCCTGACTTTC	CASNPGGSGANVLTF
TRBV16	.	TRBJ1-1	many	TGTGCCAGCAGCCTTAACAGGGACACTGAAGCTTTCTTT	CASSLNRDTEAFF
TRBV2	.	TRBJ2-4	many	TGTGCCAGCAGTGATGCGACTCCGGACATCTCTCAGTACTTC	CASSDATPDISQYF
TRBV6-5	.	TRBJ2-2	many	TGTGCCAGCAGTACCCAGGGAACCGGGGAGCTGTTTTTT	CASSTQGTGELFF
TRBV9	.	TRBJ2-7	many	TGTGCCAGCAGCGTTAGACCGTCAGGGTTCGAGCAGTACTTC	CASSVRPSGFEQYF
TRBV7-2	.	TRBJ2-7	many	TGTGCCAGCGGGGGCCCTACCTACGAGCAGTACTTC	CASGGPTYEQYF
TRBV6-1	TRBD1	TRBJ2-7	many	TGTGCCAGCCTACGACAGGGCTCCTACGAGCAGTACTTC	CASLRQGSYEQYF
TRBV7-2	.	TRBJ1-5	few	TGTGCCAGCAGCTCTCCGGGGGGCCAGCCCCAGCATTTT	CASSSPGGQPQHF
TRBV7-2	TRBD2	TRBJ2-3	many	TGTGCCAGCAGCTTTAAAAGCGGGGGCACAGATACGCAGTATTTT	CASSFKSGGTDTQYF
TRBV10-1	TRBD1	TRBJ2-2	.	TGCGCCAGCAGTGGAACCAGACAGGGAACCGGGGAGCTGTTTTTT	CASSGTRQGTGELFF
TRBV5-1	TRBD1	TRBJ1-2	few	TGCGCCAGCAGCCCGGACAGGGTGAGAGGCTACACCTTC	CASSPDRVRGYTF
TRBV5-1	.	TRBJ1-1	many	TGCGCCAGCAGCTTTGGGGGGGACACTGAAGCTTTCTTT	CASSFGGDTEAFF
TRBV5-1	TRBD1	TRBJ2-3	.	TGCGCCAGCAGCCCGTCCGGGACAGGGGGAGATACGCAGTATTTT	CASSPSGTGGDTQYF
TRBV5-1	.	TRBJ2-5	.	TGCGCCAGCAGCGAGGGCAGGGGAGGGGAGACCCAGTACTTC	CASSEGRGGETQYF
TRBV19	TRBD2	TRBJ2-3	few	TGTGCCAGTAGTTTAGCGGGGGGGCCAGATACGCAGTATTTT	CASSLAGGPDTQYF
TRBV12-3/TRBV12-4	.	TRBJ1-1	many	TGTGCCAGCAGTCTCGTGAGGACTGAAGCTTTCTTT	CASSLVRTEAFF
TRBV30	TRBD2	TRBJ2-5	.	TGTGCCTGGAGTAGTAGCGGGGGAGGAGAGACCCAGTACTTC	CAWSSSGGGETQYF
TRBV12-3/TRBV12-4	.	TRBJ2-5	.	TGTGCCAGCAGTTTATTGGCGGGGTCCAAGTTTACCCAGTACTTC	CASSLLAGSKFTQYF
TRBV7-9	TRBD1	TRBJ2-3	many	TGTGCCAGCAGCTGGACAGGGGGCACAGATACGCAGTATTTT	CASSWTGGTDTQYF
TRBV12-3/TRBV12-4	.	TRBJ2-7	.	TGTGCCAGCAGTTTTGCAGGGTACGAGCAGTACTTC	CASSFAGYEQYF
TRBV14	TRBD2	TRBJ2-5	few	TGTGCCAGCAGCCAAGAGGAAGGAGCGGGGAGGCTAGAGACCCAGTACTTC	CASSQEEGAGRLETQYF
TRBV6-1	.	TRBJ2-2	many	TGTGCCAGCAGTGATGCAGGGAACACCGGGGAGCTGTTTTTT	CASSDAGNTGELFF
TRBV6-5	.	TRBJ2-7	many	TGTGCCAGCACTACAGGGTACGAGCAGTACTTC	CASTTGYEQYF
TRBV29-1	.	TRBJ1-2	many	TGCAGCGTTGGTAGCGGACCTAACTATGGCTACACCTTC	CSVGSGPNYGYTF
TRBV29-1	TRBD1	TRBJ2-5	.	TGCAGCGTTGTGGGACAGGAAAGGGAGACCCAGTACTTC	CSVVGQERETQYF
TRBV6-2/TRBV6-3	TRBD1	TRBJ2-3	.	TGTGCCAGCCTATTACAGGGGAGCACAGATACGCAGTATTTT	CASLLQGSTDTQYF
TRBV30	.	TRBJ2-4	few	TGTGCCTGGAGTGGCAGGGGAACCAAAAACATTCAGTACTTC	CAWSGRGTKNIQYF
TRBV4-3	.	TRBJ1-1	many	TGCGCCAGCAGCCAAACCGCAGGGAGTAACACTGAAGCTTTCTTT	CASSQTAGSNTEAFF
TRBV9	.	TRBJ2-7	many	TGTGCCAGCAGCGTAGACCCAGACACCTACGAGCAGTACTTC	CASSVDPDTYEQYF
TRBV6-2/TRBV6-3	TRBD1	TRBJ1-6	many	TGTGCCAGCAGTTTCCCAAAGGACAGGACCGCCCGTTCACCCCTCCACTTT	CASSFPKDRTARSPLHF
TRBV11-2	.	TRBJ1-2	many	TGTGCCAGCAGCTTAGGCCCCCCGGGGGGCTACACCTTC	CASSLGPPGGYTF
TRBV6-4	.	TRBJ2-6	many	TGTGCCAGCAGTGAGGGGCGTCTGGTCTCTGGGGCCAACGTCCTGACTTTC	CASSEGRLVSGANVLTF
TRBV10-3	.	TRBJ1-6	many	TGTGCCATCAGTGAGTCGATAAGGCCAGGATTTAATTCACCCCTCCACTTT	CAISESIRPGFNSPLHF
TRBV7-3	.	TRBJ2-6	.	TGTGCCAGCAGCCTCCAAACTACAGGGTTAGGGGCCAACGTCCTGACTTTC	CASSLQTTGLGANVLTF
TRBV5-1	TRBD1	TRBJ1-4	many	TGCGCCAGCGGCACAGGGGGTACAACTAATGAAAAACTGTTTTTT	CASGTGGTTNEKLFF
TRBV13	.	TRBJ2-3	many	TGTGCCAGCAGCCCTAACGGACAGATAGTCACCAATACGCAGTATTTT	CASSPNGQIVTNTQYF
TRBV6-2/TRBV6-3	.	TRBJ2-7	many	TGTGCCAGCAGTTCGGCCGGGGTGGCCGGGGGTGAGCAGTACTTC	CASSSAGVAGGEQYF
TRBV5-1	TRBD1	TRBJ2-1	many	TGCGCCAGCAGTTACGGGACAGGGATGGATGAGCAGTTCTTC	CASSYGTGMDEQFF
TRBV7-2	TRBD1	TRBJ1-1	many	TGTGCCAGCAGCTCCAACAGGGGGGCGGTCACTGAAGCTTTCTTT	CASSSNRGAVTEAFF
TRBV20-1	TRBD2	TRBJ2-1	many	TGCAGTTCGACTAGCGTCGATGAGCAGTTCTTC	CSSTSVDEQFF